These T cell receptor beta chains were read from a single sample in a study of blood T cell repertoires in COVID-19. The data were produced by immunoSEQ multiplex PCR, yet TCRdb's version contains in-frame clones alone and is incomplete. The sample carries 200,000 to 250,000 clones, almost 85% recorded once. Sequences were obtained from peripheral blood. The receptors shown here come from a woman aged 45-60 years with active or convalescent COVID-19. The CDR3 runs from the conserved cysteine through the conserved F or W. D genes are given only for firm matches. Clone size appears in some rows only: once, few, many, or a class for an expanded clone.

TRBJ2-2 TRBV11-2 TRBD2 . TGTGCCAGCAGCTGGACTAGCGGGAACACCGGGGAGCTGTTTTTT CASSWTSGNTGELFF
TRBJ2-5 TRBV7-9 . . TGTGCCAGCAGCTTAGAATACGGGACCCAGTACTTC CASSLEYGTQYF
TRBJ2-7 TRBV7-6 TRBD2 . TGTGCCAGCAGCCCCGGGGGGGACCAGGAGCAGTACTTC CASSPGGDQEQYF
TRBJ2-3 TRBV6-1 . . TGTGCCAGTAGTGAATGGAGAACTAGCACAGATACGCAGTATTTT CASSEWRTSTDTQYF
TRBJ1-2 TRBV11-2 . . TGTGCCAGCAGCCCCTCCTATGGCTACACCTTC CASSPSYGYTF
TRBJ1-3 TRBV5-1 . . TGCGCCAGCAGCGTGGGACCGGCAGGAGGAAACACCATATATTTT CASSVGPAGGNTIYF
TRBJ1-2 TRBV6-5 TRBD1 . TGTGCCAGCTGGGACAGGGGGCCGGATGGCTACACCTTC CASWDRGPDGYTF
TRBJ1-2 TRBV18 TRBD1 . TGTGCCAGCTCACCCGACAGGGGGTTTGGCTACACCTTC CASSPDRGFGYTF
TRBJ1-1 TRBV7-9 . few TGTGCCAGCAGCACAGCCGGGACAGAAGCTTTCTTT CASSTAGTEAFF
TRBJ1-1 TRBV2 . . TGTGCCAGCAGTGTGGGACAAAACACTGAAGCTTTCTTT CASSVGQNTEAFF
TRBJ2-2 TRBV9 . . TGTGCCAGCAGCGTTGGACCCAGCGGGCACACCGGGGAGCTGTTTTTT CASSVGPSGHTGELFF
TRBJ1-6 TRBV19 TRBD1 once TGTGCCAGTAGTCCAAGGGGGACAGCCCGGATTTCACCCCTCCACTTT CASSPRGTARISPLHF
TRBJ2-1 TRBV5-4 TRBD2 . TGTGCCAGCAGCCCGGGACTAGCGGTCCACAATGAGCAGTTCTTC CASSPGLAVHNEQFF
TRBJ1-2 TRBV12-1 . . TGTGCCAGCAGCTTCCCGGGACAGCGAAACTATGGCTACACCTTC CASSFPGQRNYGYTF
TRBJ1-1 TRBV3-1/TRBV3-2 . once TGTGCCAGCAGCCCCCTGGGGGGGTTCCACACTGAAGCTTTCTTT CASSPLGGFHTEAFF
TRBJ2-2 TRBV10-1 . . TGCGCCAGCAGTGAGTCGGCTGCCCCGCGGACCGGGGAGCTGTTTTTT CASSESAAPRTGELFF
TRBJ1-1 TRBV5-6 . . TGTGCCAGCAGCTTCAGGGTGAACACTGAAGCTTTCTTT CASSFRVNTEAFF
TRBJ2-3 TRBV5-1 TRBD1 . TGCGCCAGCAGCTTACAGGGGGAGAAAGATACGCAGTATTTT CASSLQGEKDTQYF
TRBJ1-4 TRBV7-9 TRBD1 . TGTGCCAGCAGCTCCCCGGCTCGGGACAGAAATAATGAAAAACTGTTTTTT CASSSPARDRNNEKLFF
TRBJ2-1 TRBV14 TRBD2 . TGTGCCAGCAGCCAAGATTACGCGGGACTATACCGGGAGCAGTTCTTC CASSQDYAGLYREQFF
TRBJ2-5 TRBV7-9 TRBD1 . TGTGCCAGCAGCTTACTTACAGGGGAACAAGAGACCCAGTACTTC CASSLLTGEQETQYF
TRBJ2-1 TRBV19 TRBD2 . TGTGCCAGTAGATCCGGGACTAGCCGTCTAGAGCAGTTCTTC CASRSGTSRLEQFF
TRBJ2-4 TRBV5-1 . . TGCGCCAGCAGCTTGCCCAGGACCCAACAGCCGGAGGGGACAGACAAAAACATTCAGTACTTC CASSLPRTQQPEGTDKNIQYF
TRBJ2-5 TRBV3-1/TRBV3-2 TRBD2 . TGTGCCAGCAGCCGACTACCGGGACTAGTAGGAGAGACCCAGTACTTC CASSRLPGLVGETQYF
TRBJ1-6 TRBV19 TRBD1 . TGTGCCAGTAGAGGACAGGGTTCTTCACCCCTCCACTTT CASRGQGSSPLHF
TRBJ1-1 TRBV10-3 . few TGTGCCATCAGACAGGGCTCTGAAGCTTTCTTT CAIRQGSEAFF
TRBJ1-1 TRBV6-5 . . TGTGCCAGCAGTTACGAGGCACCTTTTTCTGAAGCTTTCTTT CASSYEAPFSEAFF
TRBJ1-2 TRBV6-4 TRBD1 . TGTGCCAGCAACCCGGGACAGGGTTTGGGCTATGGCTACACCTTC CASNPGQGLGYGYTF
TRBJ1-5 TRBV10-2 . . TGCGCCAGCAGTGAGGTAGAGGGTCGGCCCCAGCATTTT CASSEVEGRPQHF
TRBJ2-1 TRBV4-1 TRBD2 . TGCGCCAGCAGCCAAGATTGGAGCGGGGGGCCTTATGAGCAGTTCTTC CASSQDWSGGPYEQFF
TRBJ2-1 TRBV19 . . TGTGCCAGTAGTATTCGGGTAGGCGATGAGCAGTTCTTC CASSIRVGDEQFF
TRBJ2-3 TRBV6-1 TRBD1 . TGTGCCAGCAGAGAAGTCGCGGGACAGGGTATCACAGATACGCAGTATTTT CASREVAGQGITDTQYF
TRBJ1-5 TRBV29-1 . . TGCAGCGTTGAAGATCTTTTTGGCGGAGGGAGACCGCCCCAGCATTTT CSVEDLFGGGRPPQHF
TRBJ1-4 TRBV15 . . TGTGCCACCAGCAGGGGAGGGGCTAATGAAAAACTGTTTTTT CATSRGGANEKLFF
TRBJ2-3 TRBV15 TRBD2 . TGTGCCACCAGCAGAGTTGCGGGGGGGCCACAGGATACGCAGTATTTT CATSRVAGGPQDTQYF
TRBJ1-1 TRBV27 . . TGTGCCAGCAGTTCTAGGGGGAACCGTGGGTCGGCTGAAGCTTTCTTT CASSSRGNRGSAEAFF